This paragraph covers one TCR beta chain sequence. Its specificity is not known. This CDR3 has 15 amino acids. Losses at the gene ends were 0 bases for V and 3 bases for J; bases not matched to a gene: 4. Germline V gene data show CDR1 as GTSNPN and CDR2 as SVGIG (reference sequence). The sample comes from a study of CD8 T cells in Susac syndrome. Study outcomes and limitations: An acknowledgment was made by the study that its TCR sequencing and HLA analysis involved relatively few individuals.

Sequencing of TCR beta covered CD8+ and CD4+ T cells obtained from blood. Reverse transcription of roughly 0.5 to 1 ug RNA was carried out with random hexamers. Via MiXCR, TCRdb re-called the immunoSEQ multiplex PCR reads, giving one row per CDR3 protein. The top ten hold just over 0.08% of the sample, which has around 200,000 distinct CDR3 sequences, roughly 94% seen once. This sequence was found in a human donor with multiple sclerosis. Input material: CD4+ T cells from PBMCs. The rearrangement uses TRBV30 and TRBJ2-1, with 8 nucleotides matching TRBD2. The chain's CDR3 is CAWSVGSGVYNEQFF. For the CDR3, the DNA is TGTGCCTGGAGTGTTGGTAGCGGGGTCTACAATGAGCAGTTCTTC.